This is a list of T cell receptor beta chains from one sample in a study of shared clonotypes between healthy human individuals. Data came from immunoSEQ multiplex PCR; TCRdb stores just in-frame clones and leaves some out. The sample lists around 2.1 million clones, roughly 91% occurring once. Sequencing used naive CD8+ T cells from PBMCs. All receptors derive from a man between 18 and 29 years old in good health. Some clones in this sample may be carry-over from other donors' samples. The CDR3 runs from the conserved cysteine through the conserved F or W. Each record gives: J gene, clone size, V gene, D gene, CDR3 protein, CDR3 DNA. The D gene is left open where the match is weak. Size tells how often a clone was seen (once, few, many) or the class of an expanded clone, and some rows leave it out.

TRBJ2-3	NA	TRBV2	NA	CANGVNPGDTQYF	TGTGCCAACGGGGTTAATCCCGGGGATACGCAGTATTTT
TRBJ1-4	NA	TRBV4-1	TRBD1	CASSQGPYVGTVVNATNEKLFF	TGCGCCAGCAGCCAAGGTCCATACGTCGGGACAGTAGTAAATGCAACTAATGAAAAACTGTTTTTT
TRBJ1-2	NA	TRBV4-1	NA	CASSHHEGNYGYTF	TGCGCCAGCAGCCATCACGAGGGTAACTATGGCTACACCTTC
TRBJ2-1	NA	TRBV30	TRBD2	CAWSDTGTIVYNEQFF	TGTGCCTGGAGTGACACCGGGACTATCGTCTACAATGAGCAGTTCTTC
TRBJ2-1	NA	TRBV19	TRBD2	CASSFGTSGTVSYNEQFF	TGTGCCAGTAGTTTCGGGACTAGCGGGACCGTCTCCTACAATGAGCAGTTCTTC
TRBJ2-3	NA	TRBV7-3	TRBD2	CASSSSGGSGDTQYF	TGTGCCAGCAGCTCATCCGGCGGGAGTGGAGATACGCAGTATTTT
TRBJ2-5	once	TRBV4-1	NA	CASSRVEGPAETQYF	TGCGCCAGCAGCCGCGTGGAGGGACCGGCAGAGACCCAGTACTTC
TRBJ1-1	NA	TRBV19	NA	CASIKGVGDTEAFF	TGTGCCAGTATTAAAGGGGTTGGGGACACTGAAGCTTTCTTT
TRBJ2-3	NA	TRBV27	NA	CASSLSRLADTQYF	TGTGCCAGCAGTTTATCCCGTTTGGCAGATACGCAGTATTTT
TRBJ2-7	NA	TRBV28	NA	CASSPFLEQYF	TGTGCCAGCAGTCCTTTCTTGGAGCAGTACTTC
TRBJ2-5	NA	TRBV5-6	TRBD1	CASSLDRWQETQYF	TGTGCCAGCAGCCTGGACAGGTGGCAGGAGACCCAGTACTTC
TRBJ1-2	NA	TRBV5-4	TRBD1	CASSQTGTGNGYTF	TGTGCCAGCAGCCAGACCGGGACAGGGAATGGCTACACCTTC
TRBJ2-7	NA	TRBV13	NA	CASSSGPPPGYEQYF	TGTGCCAGCAGCTCCGGACCCCCTCCTGGCTACGAGCAGTACTTC
TRBJ2-7	once	TRBV28	NA	CASSAPGIQTYEQYF	TGTGCCAGCAGTGCCCCCGGGATTCAAACCTACGAGCAGTACTTC
TRBJ2-1	NA	TRBV28	TRBD2	CASSSGLAGVSYNEQFF	TGTGCCAGCAGTTCTGGACTAGCGGGAGTATCCTACAATGAGCAGTTCTTC
TRBJ2-7	NA	TRBV7-9	TRBD2	CASSLVPLAGTNYEQYF	TGTGCCAGCAGCTTAGTTCCGCTAGCGGGGACAAACTACGAGCAGTACTTC
TRBJ1-5	NA	TRBV28	TRBD1	CASSIPGQGSTSNQPQHF	TGTGCCAGCAGTATACCGGGACAGGGCTCCACTAGCAATCAGCCCCAGCATTTT